The 10 T cell receptor beta chains given below trace back to one sample, sequenced in a study of identical twins. TCRdb reanalysed the 5' RACE reads using MiXCR and keeps one entry per CDR3 protein. The sample contains some 590,000 distinct CDR3 sequences, 9.6% of which appear only once. The sample was also reused in another study, on yellow fever vaccine responses in identical twins.

The source material was PBMCs. The receptors were sampled from a young woman in good health.

The sample holds a few counts of this clonotype. The rearrangement joins TRBV7-9 to TRBJ2-5; 10 bases are shared with TRBD2. V was pared by 8 bases and J by 2 bases, with 5 bases of the junction left unmatched. The CDR3 extends over 14 amino acids. CDR1 and CDR2 from the germline V gene are SEHNR and FQNEAQ (reference sequence). CDR3 loop: CASGVAGGQETQYF. CDR3 bases: TGTGCCAGCGGTGTAGCGGGGGGACAAGAGACCCAGTACTTC.

This clonotype turned up a few times. This chain connects TRBV29-1 to TRBJ2-7; TRBD2 agrees at 7 bases. The V gene's germline CDR1 is SQVTM and CDR2 ANQGSEA. The CDR3 contains 13 residues. With V trimmed by 7 bases and J by 4 bases, 10 bases remained unmatched. The CDR3 is CSAAGGTGYEQYF. The CDR3 region has the DNA TGCAGCGCCGCCGGGGGGACCGGTTACGAGCAGTACTTC.

This clonotype was detected a few times. The chain has TRBV11-1 and TRBJ2-1; 10 bases fit TRBD1. Germline CDR1 is SGHAT and CDR2 is FQDESV (reference sequence). The CDR3 length is 18 residues. V shed 3 bases, J shed 7 bases, and the junction held 15 bases outside the gene matches. CDR3 coding DNA: TGTGCCAGCAGCTTCCGACTCCGGGTGGGACAGGGGATAAATGAGCAGTTCTTC. Encoded protein: CASSFRLRVGQGINEQFF.

This clonotype was found many times. The genes are TRBV7-9 and TRBJ2-2; tentative D call: TRBD2 (6 bases). The germline V gene encodes CDR1 SEHNR and CDR2 FQNEAQ (reference sequence). The CDR3 length is 15 residues. Trimming left V 2 bases short and J 7 bases short, with 14 bases between. The CDR3 here is CASSLRLESIGELFF. DNA of the CDR3: TGTGCCAGCAGCTTACGACTAGAATCGATCGGGGAGCTGTTTTTT.

This clonotype turned up a few times. The gene calls are TRBV7-2 and TRBJ2-1; D may be TRBD2 (5 bases). Germline V lookup: CDR1 SGHTA, CDR2 FQGNSA. Trimming took 0 bases from V and 9 from J, leaving 12 bases between them. The CDR3 contains 14 residues. The CDR3 DNA reads as TGTGCCAGCAGCTTAGCGGGATTCGCGGGTGAGCAGTTCTTC. This translates into CASSLAGFAGEQFF. The full variable domain, its missing parts supplied by reference TRBV7-2 and TRBJ2-1, is GAGVSQSPSNKVTEKGKDVELRCDPISGHTALYWYRQSLGQGLEFLIYFQGNSAPDKSGLPSDRFSAERTGGSVSTLTIQRTQQEDSAVYLCASSLAGFAGEQFFGPGTRLTVL.

The chain links TRBV11-2 to TRBJ2-7, with 9 nucleotides matching TRBD2. Trimming at V came to 7 bases and at J to 5 bases, leaving 9 bases not matched to a gene. The CDR3 has 14 residues. Looked up from germline, CDR1 is SGHAT and CDR2 is FQNNGV. The CDR3 here is CASTPWGLAHEQYF. The DNA of the CDR3 is TGTGCCAGCACCCCGTGGGGACTAGCCCACGAGCAGTACTTC.

This clonotype was seen many times. J is TRBJ1-5 and V is TRBV5-5, with 7 bases lining up with TRBD1. The CDR3 totals 18 residues. With 0 bases clipped from V and 2 bases from J, the junction kept 11 bases outside the gene matches. Germline loops: CDR1 SGHKS, CDR2 YYEKEE (reference sequence). CDR3 DNA: TGTGCCAGCAGCTTGGGACGACAGGGTTCTTTTGGCAATCAGCCCCAGCATTTT. Translating it yields CASSLGRQGSFGNQPQHF.

This clonotype has ten or more counts. The V and J genes are TRBV6-6 and TRBJ2-1; no reliable D call. V lost 7 bases to trimming and J lost 0 bases, with 7 bases between them. The V gene's germline CDR1 is MNHNY and CDR2 SVGAGI (reference sequence). The CDR3 totals 13 residues. The CDR3 is CASNRVSYNEQFF. CDR3 coding DNA: TGTGCCAGCAACCGAGTCTCCTACAATGAGCAGTTCTTC.

The chain employs TRBV13 and TRBJ2-7; TRBD1 or TRBD2 may be the D gene (5 bases each). Trimming pared 7 bases from V and 2 bases from J, leaving 12 bases between. From germline, CDR1 is PRHDT and CDR2 FYEKMQ (reference sequence). The CDR3 has 13 residues. DNA for the CDR3: TGTGCCAGCAAAACGGGGCCTACCTACGAGCAGTACTTC. This gives the protein CASKTGPTYEQYF.

This clonotype occurred many times. The chain has TRBV5-5 and TRBJ2-7, with D perhaps matching TRBD2 (5 bases). This CDR3 contains 14 residues. Trimming shortened V by 1 base and J by 2 bases, and 10 bases separated the two germline ends. Germline CDR1 and CDR2: SGHKS and YYEKEE (reference sequence). CDR3 in DNA: TGTGCCAGCAGCTTGTTCACCGGGACCTACGAGCAGTACTTC. Its protein product is CASSLFTGTYEQYF.